Listed below are T cell receptor beta chains from one sample, sequenced in a study of chemoradiotherapy in HPV16-positive cancers. Measured with immunoSEQ multiplex PCR; TCRdb has only the in-frame clones, and not every one. The sample lists about 22,000 clones; 80% to 95% were seen once. The sequencing used blood, collected from a patient who underwent chemoradiotherapy. The receptor source for this set is a human donor with HPV-associated anogenital cancer. The CDR3 runs from the conserved cysteine through the conserved F or W. D genes are given only for firm matches. Clone size appears in some rows only: once, few, many, or a class for an expanded clone.

v_call: TRBV5-1
d_call: NA
j_call: TRBJ1-4
clone_size: NA
cdr3_aa: CASSYGGAATNEKLFF
cdr3_nt: TGCGCCAGCAGCTATGGAGGGGCTGCAACTAATGAAAAACTGTTTTTT

v_call: TRBV18
d_call: TRBD2
j_call: TRBJ2-2
clone_size: NA
cdr3_aa: CASSPLSSGPNTGELFF
cdr3_nt: TGTGCCAGCTCACCACTGTCTAGCGGACCGAACACCGGGGAGCTGTTTTTT

v_call: TRBV19
d_call: NA
j_call: TRBJ2-3
clone_size: NA
cdr3_aa: CASSIGGATDTQYF
cdr3_nt: TGTGCCAGTAGTATCGGAGGAGCGACAGATACGCAGTATTTT

v_call: TRBV5-4
d_call: TRBD1
j_call: TRBJ2-7
clone_size: NA
cdr3_aa: CASSRPTGAHEQYF
cdr3_nt: TGTGCCAGCAGCCGCCCCACAGGGGCCCACGAGCAGTACTTC

v_call: TRBV27
d_call: TRBD1
j_call: TRBJ2-7
clone_size: NA
cdr3_aa: CASSPRTGGSYEQYF
cdr3_nt: TGTGCCAGCAGTCCACGGACAGGGGGCTCCTACGAGCAGTACTTC

v_call: TRBV19
d_call: TRBD1
j_call: TRBJ1-2
clone_size: NA
cdr3_aa: CASSISAGGYGYTF
cdr3_nt: TGTGCCAGTAGTATCTCGGCAGGGGGCTATGGCTACACCTTC

v_call: TRBV11-3
d_call: NA
j_call: TRBJ2-2
clone_size: NA
cdr3_aa: CASSLFGGNTGELFF
cdr3_nt: TGTGCCAGCAGCTTGTTTGGCGGTAACACCGGGGAGCTGTTTTTT

v_call: TRBV5-5
d_call: NA
j_call: TRBJ2-1
clone_size: NA
cdr3_aa: CASSLVGGGRYNEQFF
cdr3_nt: TGTGCCAGCAGCCTCGTAGGGGGTGGCAGGTACAATGAGCAGTTCTTC

v_call: TRBV28
d_call: TRBD1
j_call: TRBJ1-2
clone_size: NA
cdr3_aa: CASSQDRFGYTF
cdr3_nt: TGTGCCAGCAGCCAGGACAGGTTCGGCTACACCTTC

v_call: TRBV7-9
d_call: NA
j_call: TRBJ1-3
clone_size: few
cdr3_aa: CASSLVNGNTIYF
cdr3_nt: TGTGCCAGCAGCTTGGTCAATGGAAACACCATATATTTT

v_call: TRBV7-2
d_call: TRBD1
j_call: TRBJ2-5
clone_size: NA
cdr3_aa: CASSLQGADEETQYF
cdr3_nt: TGTGCCAGCAGCTTACAGGGGGCGGACGAAGAGACCCAGTACTTC

v_call: TRBV9
d_call: TRBD2
j_call: TRBJ2-3
clone_size: once
cdr3_aa: CASSVDPSGGTDTQYF
cdr3_nt: TGTGCCAGCAGCGTAGATCCGAGCGGGGGTACAGATACGCAGTATTTT

v_call: TRBV11-1
d_call: NA
j_call: TRBJ2-2
clone_size: NA
cdr3_aa: CASSGGSNTGELFF
cdr3_nt: TGTGCCAGCAGCGGAGGTTCGAACACCGGGGAGCTGTTTTTT

v_call: TRBV28
d_call: TRBD2
j_call: TRBJ2-1
clone_size: NA
cdr3_aa: CASSTPGWAGQVLAGGNEQFF
cdr3_nt: TGTGCCAGCAGCACCCCGGGCTGGGCAGGGCAGGTGTTGGCGGGAGGCAATGAGCAGTTCTTC

v_call: TRBV6-6
d_call: TRBD2
j_call: TRBJ2-7
clone_size: NA
cdr3_aa: CASSRSSGTHYEQYF
cdr3_nt: TGTGCCAGCAGTAGGTCTAGCGGGACACACTACGAGCAGTACTTC

v_call: TRBV6-1
d_call: TRBD1
j_call: TRBJ2-7
clone_size: NA
cdr3_aa: CASRDRAAYEQYF
cdr3_nt: TGTGCCAGCAGGGACAGGGCCGCCTACGAGCAGTACTTC

v_call: TRBV6-1
d_call: TRBD2
j_call: TRBJ2-5
clone_size: NA
cdr3_aa: CASRTLAGLQETQYF
cdr3_nt: TGTGCCAGCCGGACGTTAGCGGGCCTCCAAGAGACCCAGTACTTC

v_call: TRBV28
d_call: NA
j_call: TRBJ1-2
clone_size: NA
cdr3_aa: CASRANYGYTF
cdr3_nt: TGTGCCAGCAGAGCAAACTATGGCTACACCTTC